A selection of T cell receptor beta chains follows, all from one sample in a study of shared clonotypes between healthy human individuals. The assay was immunoSEQ multiplex PCR, and TCRdb's table has in-frame clones only and misses some. The repertoire has approximately 1,500,000 clones, 96% of them found once; the top ten carry approximately 1.1%. The source material was naive CD4+ T cells sorted from blood. The receptors shown here come from a man aged 25 to 40 in good health. Both conserved end residues are part of each CDR3. A D gene is named only where the DNA matches it firmly. Some rows mark clone size as missing; the rest say once, few, many or name a class of expanded clone.

TRBV9	TRBJ1-1	once	TRBD1	CASTTTGENTEAFF	TGTGCCAGCACTACGACAGGGGAGAACACTGAAGCTTTCTTT
TRBV29-1	TRBJ2-5	NA	TRBD2	CSVGNGTSYETQYF	TGCAGCGTAGGCAACGGGACTAGTTATGAGACCCAGTACTTC
TRBV7-3	TRBJ1-2	NA	NA	CASSPRAGGDYGYTF	TGTGCCAGCAGCCCCAGAGCGGGAGGGGACTATGGCTACACCTTC
TRBV14	TRBJ2-5	NA	NA	CASSQPRGGVRETQYF	TGTGCCAGCAGCCAACCTAGGGGGGGAGTCCGGGAGACCCAGTACTTC
TRBV4-1	TRBJ1-1	once	TRBD1	CASSLQGGNTEAFF	TGCGCCAGCAGCCTCCAGGGGGGCAACACTGAAGCTTTCTTT
TRBV7-6	TRBJ2-7	NA	NA	CASSLAPRHEQYF	TGTGCCAGCAGCTTAGCCCCCCGACACGAGCAGTACTTC
TRBV6-5	TRBJ2-2	NA	NA	CASSYPGSTGELFF	TGTGCCAGCAGTTACCCCGGCAGCACCGGGGAGCTGTTTTTT
TRBV28	TRBJ2-7	NA	NA	CASRSKSSYEQYF	TGTGCCAGCAGGTCCAAGAGCTCCTACGAGCAGTACTTC
TRBV29-1	TRBJ1-1	NA	NA	CSVYRELNTEAFF	TGCAGCGTTTACCGGGAGTTAAACACTGAAGCTTTCTTT
TRBV18	TRBJ2-7	NA	TRBD2	CASSPVGAGAQEQYF	TGTGCCAGCTCACCCGTGGGAGCGGGAGCTCAAGAGCAGTACTTC
TRBV14	TRBJ2-7	NA	NA	CATTSGFSREQYF	TGTGCCACCACAAGCGGGTTCTCTCGCGAGCAGTACTTC
TRBV2	TRBJ2-7	NA	NA	CARHPPALLSSYEQYF	TGTGCCAGACACCCCCCTGCCCTTTTAAGCTCCTACGAGCAGTACTTC
TRBV5-4	TRBJ1-2	NA	TRBD1	CASSFDRGDGYTF	TGTGCCAGCAGCTTCGACAGGGGGGATGGCTACACCTTC
TRBV2	TRBJ1-1	NA	NA	CASALRSTDTEAFF	TGTGCCAGCGCCTTAAGGAGCACGGACACTGAAGCTTTCTTT
TRBV12-5	TRBJ1-2	NA	TRBD1	CASGLARGQGSGYTF	TGTGCTAGTGGTTTGGCCCGAGGACAGGGGTCTGGCTACACCTTC
TRBV28	TRBJ2-7	NA	TRBD2	CASRPPRASGEQYF	TGTGCCAGCAGGCCCCCGAGGGCTAGCGGCGAGCAGTACTTC
TRBV5-8	TRBJ1-4	once	TRBD1	CASSPYRDRHEKLFF	TGTGCCAGCAGCCCATACCGGGACAGACATGAAAAACTGTTTTTT
TRBV13	TRBJ2-7	NA	TRBD1	CASTKLGQTYEQYF	TGTGCCAGCACCAAATTGGGACAGACCTACGAGCAGTACTTC
TRBV30	TRBJ2-1	NA	NA	CAWRVHRVLGEQFF	TGTGCCTGGAGGGTACACAGGGTTCTGGGCGAGCAGTTCTTC
TRBV13	TRBJ2-1	NA	TRBD2	CASSLGRGGKNYNEQFF	TGTGCCAGCAGCTTAGGCCGCGGGGGAAAAAATTACAATGAGCAGTTCTTC
TRBV6-5	TRBJ1-4	NA	NA	CASSYSMGAPGEKLFF	TGTGCCAGCAGTTACTCGATGGGGGCGCCAGGGGAAAAACTGTTTTTT
TRBV18	TRBJ2-7	NA	NA	CASSPRNGATVGPPYEQYF	TGTGCCAGCTCACCCCGAAACGGTGCTACGGTGGGACCTCCCTACGAGCAGTACTTC
TRBV29-1	TRBJ2-1	once	TRBD2	CSVGLAEPALVYNEQFF	TGCAGCGTTGGACTAGCGGAACCTGCCTTAGTCTACAATGAGCAGTTCTTC
TRBV18	TRBJ2-7	NA	NA	CASSPRQPGHYEQYF	TGTGCCAGCTCACCCCGGCAACCCGGGCACTACGAGCAGTACTTC
TRBV28	TRBJ1-2	NA	NA	CASSFRETLGYTF	TGTGCCAGCAGTTTCCGGGAGACCTTAGGCTACACCTTC
TRBV5-6	TRBJ2-1	NA	NA	CASSLRLRVYNEQFF	TGTGCCAGCAGCTTGAGACTACGGGTCTACAATGAGCAGTTCTTC
TRBV10-2	TRBJ2-5	NA	NA	CASSQLQETQYF	TGCGCCAGCTCCCAACTTCAAGAGACCCAGTACTTC
TRBV6-5	TRBJ2-1	once	TRBD1	CASSYGTGRHDEQFF	TGTGCCAGCAGTTACGGGACAGGGCGACACGATGAGCAGTTCTTC
TRBV7-3	TRBJ2-3	NA	NA	CASSLRQQGADTQYF	TGTGCCAGCAGCTTAAGGCAGCAGGGAGCAGATACGCAGTATTTT
TRBV6-6	TRBJ2-3	NA	TRBD2	CASSSGLAGGPDTQYF	TGTGCCAGCAGTTCGGGACTAGCGGGAGGGCCAGATACGCAGTATTTT
TRBV7-7	TRBJ2-7	NA	NA	CASSLDREALQYF	TGTGCTAGCAGCCTAGACAGGGAGGCCCTGCAGTACTTC
TRBV6-6	TRBJ2-1	NA	TRBD2	CASSEIAGGDNEQFF	TGTGCCAGCAGTGAGATAGCGGGCGGGGACAATGAGCAGTTCTTC
TRBV25-1	TRBJ2-1	NA	NA	CASSARQGAYNEQFF	TGTGCCAGCAGTGCTAGGCAGGGTGCCTACAATGAGCAGTTCTTC
TRBV28	TRBJ2-7	NA	NA	CASSLQQGLILYEQYF	TGTGCCAGCAGTCTACAACAGGGTCTGATATTGTACGAGCAGTACTTC
TRBV5-4	TRBJ2-1	once	NA	CASSLAGGAYNEQFF	TGTGCCAGCAGTCTGGCTGGGGGCGCCTACAATGAGCAGTTCTTC
TRBV9	TRBJ2-5	NA	TRBD1	CASSKGTGGLQETQYF	TGTGCCAGCAGCAAAGGGACAGGGGGCCTCCAAGAGACCCAGTACTTC
TRBV6-1	TRBJ2-3	NA	NA	CASSNPPTDTQYF	TGTGCCAGCAGTAACCCCCCCACAGATACGCAGTATTTT
TRBV5-1	TRBJ2-3	NA	NA	CASSLDGRSTDTQYF	TGCGCCAGCAGCTTGGACGGGAGAAGCACAGATACGCAGTATTTT
TRBV5-1	TRBJ2-2	NA	TRBD2	CASTRSGTSGVTGELFF	TGCGCCAGCACAAGGTCCGGGACTAGCGGGGTGACCGGGGAGCTGTTTTTT
TRBV15	TRBJ2-7	NA	NA	CATSRELPSVDYEQYF	TGTGCCACCAGCAGAGAGCTTCCAAGCGTAGACTACGAGCAGTACTTC
TRBV10-3	TRBJ1-5	NA	NA	CAISVQGNQPQHF	TGTGCCATCAGTGTTCAGGGTAATCAGCCCCAGCATTTT
TRBV5-6	TRBJ1-3	NA	NA	CASSLRRSSSGNTIYF	TGTGCCAGCAGCTTAAGAAGGTCCAGCTCTGGAAACACCATATATTTT
TRBV7-6	TRBJ1-2	NA	NA	CASSLSSVGGYTF	TGTGCCAGCAGCTTAAGCTCCGTCGGTGGCTACACCTTC
TRBV27	TRBJ2-7	once	TRBD1	CASTKQGAFHEQYF	TGTGCCAGCACCAAACAGGGGGCGTTCCACGAGCAGTACTTC
TRBV28	TRBJ2-7	NA	TRBD2	CASSSGLAGIHTYEQYF	TGTGCCAGCAGTTCAGGACTAGCGGGAATCCACACCTACGAGCAGTACTTC
TRBV11-2	TRBJ2-3	NA	TRBD2	CASSLDYSGGRTDTQYF	TGTGCCAGCAGCTTAGATTATAGCGGGGGGAGGACAGATACGCAGTATTTT
TRBV6-5	TRBJ2-2	NA	NA	CASSLGSWNTGELFF	TGTGCCAGCAGTCTAGGTTCGTGGAACACCGGGGAGCTGTTTTTT
TRBV4-2	TRBJ2-7	NA	TRBD1	CASSYNTGDASYEQYF	TGTGCCAGCAGCTACAATACAGGGGATGCCTCCTACGAGCAGTACTTC
TRBV10-3	TRBJ2-7	NA	NA	CAISPRDNPSSEQYF	TGTGCCATCAGCCCCCGGGACAACCCGAGTAGCGAGCAGTACTTC
TRBV5-6	TRBJ2-7	NA	TRBD1	CASSELRYRDRGPEQYF	TGTGCCAGCAGCGAGCTCCGGTATCGGGACAGGGGCCCCGAGCAGTACTTC
TRBV27	TRBJ2-2	few	TRBD2	CASSSLAGEAGELFF	TGTGCCAGCAGTTCCTTAGCGGGAGAAGCCGGGGAGCTGTTTTTT
TRBV12-5	TRBJ2-1	NA	NA	CASGLRDEQFF	TGTGCTAGTGGTCTACGGGATGAGCAGTTCTTC
TRBV30	TRBJ2-1	NA	NA	CAWSVQALAEQFF	TGTGCCTGGAGTGTTCAGGCACTAGCCGAGCAGTTCTTC
TRBV28	TRBJ2-2	NA	NA	CASSSLKSGELFF	TGTGCCAGCAGTTCATTGAAGTCCGGGGAGCTGTTTTTT
TRBV19	TRBJ2-1	NA	TRBD2	CASSAKTSGSPYNEQFF	TGTGCCAGTAGTGCAAAAACTAGCGGGAGCCCCTACAATGAGCAGTTCTTC
TRBV5-4	TRBJ2-7	NA	NA	CASSLGGTSYEQYF	TGTGCCAGCTCGTTAGGGGGAACCTCCTACGAGCAGTACTTC
TRBV2	TRBJ2-5	NA	TRBD2	CASSDPGLARQETQYF	TGTGCCAGCAGTGACCCGGGACTAGCGCGCCAAGAGACCCAGTACTTC
TRBV2	TRBJ1-2	NA	NA	CASSGDMNYGYTF	TGTGCCAGCAGTGGGGACATGAACTATGGCTACACCTTC
TRBV28	TRBJ1-1	NA	TRBD1	CASSRDRGRVGNTEAFF	TGTGCCAGCAGTAGGGACAGGGGGCGCGTGGGGAACACTGAAGCTTTCTTT